The clone carrying this T cell receptor beta chain turned up a few times. A library of TCRbeta sequences, prepared with unique molecular identifiers, was generated. TCRdb reprocessed the PCR reads via MiXCR and lists one record per CDR3 protein. The profile shows about 420,000 distinct CDR3 sequences, about 17% of them singletons. Trimming left V 6 bases short and J 2 bases short, with 13 bases between. Germline V gene sequence: CDR1 KGHDR, CDR2 SFDVKD. This CDR3 has 15 amino acids. This specimen comes from a study of T-cell reconstitution after alpha-beta-depleted transplantation in children. This TCR was recovered from a boy in the first two years of life who had a stem cell transplant for Wiskott-Aldrich syndrome, so the T cells may come from the graft donor. Specimen: PBMCs, mostly from graft donor cells, collected 360 days after TCRalphabeta/CD19-depleted stem cell transplant. J is TRBJ2-1 and V is TRBV24-1; D is ambiguous. The CDR3, as DNA: TGTGCCACCAGTCTTAACGCCCCAGCCTACAATGAGCAGTTCTTC. It encodes CATSLNAPAYNEQFF.